This TCR beta chain was profiled in a study of T cells after posttransplantation cyclophosphamide (dated by TCRdb to 2016 to 2018). About the investigation overall: The study tracked T cell repertoire reconstitution by TRB sequencing after myeloablative bone marrow transplantation using posttransplantation cyclophosphamide as GVHD prophylaxis. Antigen receptor sequencing covered samples from some 35 PTCy-treated patients and approximately 15 of their related bone marrow donors. Blood from all 35 or so PTCy patients with 1-year posttransplant specimens was subjected to TRB sequencing. Up to 3 additional blood samples from 2 to 5.2 years after transplant were also TRB-sequenced in 3 patients, as was pretransplant blood from a handful of patients. Because TRA and TRB clonality correlated tightly in about 9 samples, the subsequent TCR analyses were limited to TRB only. Public TRB sequences were compared against a database of over 3,000 sequences linked to responses to pathogens, tumor antigens, self-antigens and alloantigens. Results and caveats for the whole study, not just this receptor: Across 45 patients, recipient CMV seropositivity and CMV reactivation were highly associated with TRB clonality; PTCy diversity was similar to CNI/methotrexate controls. Donor-recipient similarity was low at 1-2 months but rose over the first year, and later blood repertoires were often dominated by donor CD8+ memory clones. The TRB repertoires of T cells infiltrating skin or the GI tract showed only limited overlap with the TRB repertoires found in blood.

The CDR3 holds 15 amino acids from the cysteine to the phenylalanine. The retained sequence is limited to the CDR3, 45 bases, with the frame set at the first base. Compared with germline, V lacks 5 bases and J lacks 3 bases; bases without a gene match: 7. CDR1 is given as LNHDA and CDR2 as SQIVND, both from the germline V gene (reference sequence). TRB sequencing was run on genomic DNA with either the immunoSEQ assay at survey resolution or the hsTCRB kit. On the authors' methods: The immunoSEQ software was used for initial read processing, and the LymphoSeq R package was used for repertoire analyses. For each TRB dataset, clonality was calculated as 1 minus normalized Shannon entropy, and the Gini coefficient was computed as well. Phenotypes of unsorted samples were inferred by mapping TRB sequences from sorted subsets of the recipient or donor onto the same recipient's unsorted samples. TCRdb provides this immuneACCESS table in a form limited to in-frame rearrangements. Some clones are lacking; in checked studies, under half of them reflect an unresolved V gene, and why the rest are absent is not known. From that table come the V and J calls and clone size; the DNA was used to work out D and trimming. This sample gives tens of thousands of clones in total; approximately 98% of them show up just once. 0.1% to 0.15% of the sample comes from the top ten.

Worth noting for this clone: Which antigen it targets is not known. Per-nucleotide qualities are absent, and no much larger clonotype sits a single base away.

On the day of marrow donation, related bone marrow donors gave peripheral blood samples. Viable CD3+CD4+ or CD3+CD8+ cells that were CCR7+CD45RA+CD45RO-CD95-CD27+CD28+ were classified as naive T cells. Mononuclear cells from peripheral blood and bone marrow were separated by Ficoll-Hypaque density centrifugation and then cryopreserved. CD4+ and CD8+ T cells, including naive and memory subsets, were sorted by FACS on a FACSAria II. Sequencing input: naive CD8+ T cells sorted from PBMCs. The TCR sequence derives from a man in his forties in good health, CMV-negative, and a related stem cell transplant donor. The chain uses TRBV19 and TRBJ2-7, with 10 bases in between that match TRBD1. The nucleotides read TGTGCCAGTAGTCACGGACAGGGGGGAGGCTACGAGCAGTACTTC. Its product reads: CASSHGQGGGYEQYF.